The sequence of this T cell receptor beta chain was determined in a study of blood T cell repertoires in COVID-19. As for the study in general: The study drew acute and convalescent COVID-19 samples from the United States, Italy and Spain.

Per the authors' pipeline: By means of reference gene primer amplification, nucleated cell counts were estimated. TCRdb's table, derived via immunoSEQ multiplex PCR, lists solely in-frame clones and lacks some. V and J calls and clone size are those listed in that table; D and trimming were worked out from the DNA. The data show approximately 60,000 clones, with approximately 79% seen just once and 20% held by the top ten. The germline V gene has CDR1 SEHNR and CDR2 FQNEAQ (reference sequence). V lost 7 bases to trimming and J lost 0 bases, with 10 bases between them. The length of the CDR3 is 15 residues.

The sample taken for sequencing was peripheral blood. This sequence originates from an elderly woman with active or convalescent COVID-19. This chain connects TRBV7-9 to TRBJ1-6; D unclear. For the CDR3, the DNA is TGTGCCAGCACCACCTATAGCTCCTATAATTCACCCCTCCACTTT. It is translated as CASTTYSSYNSPLHF. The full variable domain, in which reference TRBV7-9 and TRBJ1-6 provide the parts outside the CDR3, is DTGVSQNPRHKITKRGQNVTFRCDPISEHNRLYWYRQTLGQGPEFLTYFQNEAQLEKSRLLSDRFSAERPKGSFSTLEIQRTEQGDSAMYLCASTTYSSYNSPLHFGNGTRLTVT.